Presented here are 9 T cell receptor beta chains from one specimen sequenced in a study of CD8+CD57+ T cells in acquired aplastic anemia. TCR beta VDJ combinations and CDR3 sequences were profiled from genomic DNA. TCRdb reprocessed the reads via MiXCR and lists one record per CDR3 protein. The profile shows 250,000 to 350,000 distinct CDR3 sequences, 45% to 65% of them singletons. Sequenced: sorted CD4+, CD8+, or CD8+CD57+ T cells (not recorded which) from PBMCs. These receptors originate from a human donor with severe aplastic anemia or a healthy control (not recorded which).

This clonotype was seen more than once but under ten times. It may be a read error: a sequence one base away is much more abundant. V is TRBV12-3 or TRBV12-4 and J is TRBJ1-4; D is unresolved. V was shortened by 7 bases and J by 7 bases, with 16 bases between the two germline ends. This CDR3 region has 14 residues. CDR3 loop: CASTPRGRGEKLFF. In DNA form, the CDR3 reads TGTGCCAGCACCCCTCGGGGTCGGGGTGAAAAACTGTTTTTT.

The J gene is TRBJ2-7, the V gene TRBV7-2; D gene ambiguous. V was pared by 5 bases and J by 3 bases, with 14 bases between. CDR3 length: 14 amino acids. Germline V gives CDR1 SGHTA, CDR2 FQGNSA. CDR3 sequence (DNA): TGTGCCAGCAGCCTAGACCCTGGTAACTACGAGCAGTACTTC. This translates into CASSLDPGNYEQYF.

V and J are TRBV5-1 and TRBJ1-2, with D unresolved. The CDR3 is 14 amino acids. CDR1 and CDR2 (germline): SGHRS, YFSETQ. Between the trimmed V and J ends, which lost 1 base and 2 bases, there was a span of 9 bases. The DNA of the CDR3 is TGCGCCAGCAGCTTGACTGGCTACAACTATGGCTACACCTTC. Its protein is CASSLTGYNYGYTF.

This clonotype has only one observation. The chain joins TRBV9 to TRBJ1-2; D may be TRBD1 (5 bases). The CDR3 has 15 amino acids. V was shortened by 1 base and J by 4 bases, with 14 bases between the two germline ends. Germline V gene data show CDR1 as SGDLS and CDR2 as YYNGEE. The CDR3 sequence: CASSVYEGEGYGYTF. CDR3 bases: TGTGCCAGCAGCGTATACGAAGGGGAGGGCTATGGCTACACCTTC. Variable domain in full (rest from reference TRBV9 and TRBJ1-2): DSGVTQTPKHLITATGQRVTLRCSPRSGDLSVYWYQQSLDQGLQFLIQYYNGEERAKGNILERFSAQQFPDLHSELNLSSLELGDSALYFCASSVYEGEGYGYTFGSGTRLTVV.

This clonotype was recorded a few times. The V gene is TRBV10-3, the J gene TRBJ2-2; no clear D gene. The length of the CDR3 is 14 residues. V was shortened by 8 bases and J by 6 bases, with 16 bases between the two germline ends. The germline gives CDR1 ENHRY, CDR2 SYGVKD. The CDR3 reads CAIAGALAPGELFF. CDR3 nucleotides: TGTGCCATCGCTGGCGCGCTTGCACCCGGGGAGCTGTTTTTT.

The V and J genes are TRBV10-3 and TRBJ2-7; no definite D call. The CDR3 has 14 residues. V was cut by 6 bases and J by 0 bases, with 12 bases left in between. CDR1 and CDR2 from the germline V gene are ENHRY and SYGVKD. CDR3 amino acids: CAISPRLASYEQYF. DNA of the CDR3: TGTGCCATCAGCCCCCGTTTAGCCTCCTACGAGCAGTACTTC.

The genes are TRBV20-1 and TRBJ2-5; D unclear. Germline V lookup: CDR1 DFQATT, CDR2 SNEGSKA (reference sequence). This CDR3 comprises 11 residues. V shed 4 bases and J shed 10 bases, with 13 bases lying between them. The CDR3 region is CSAKRSSDQYF. The CDR3 DNA reads as TGCAGTGCTAAGAGGTCTTCTGACCAGTACTTC.

The chain combines TRBV7-4 with TRBJ2-7; no clear D gene. Per the germline V gene, CDR1 is SGHVT and CDR2 is SQSDAQ. This CDR3 comprises 15 residues. V lost 1 base and J 0 bases, leaving 10 bases between the germline ends. CDR3 coding DNA: TGTGCCAGCAGCTTAGAAGGACGGAGCTCCTACGAGCAGTACTTC. This gives the protein CASSLEGRSSYEQYF.

The rearrangement links TRBV20-1 to TRBJ2-7; D is perhaps TRBD1 or TRBD2 (5 bases each). In germline, CDR1 is DFQATT, CDR2 SNEGSKA (reference sequence). The CDR3 sequence is 13 residues long. Between the trimmed V and J ends, which lost 5 bases and 6 bases, there was a span of 17 bases. CDR3 sequence: CSAERGGGSEQYF. For the CDR3, the DNA is TGCAGTGCTGAACGGGGCGGTGGATCCGAGCAGTACTTC.